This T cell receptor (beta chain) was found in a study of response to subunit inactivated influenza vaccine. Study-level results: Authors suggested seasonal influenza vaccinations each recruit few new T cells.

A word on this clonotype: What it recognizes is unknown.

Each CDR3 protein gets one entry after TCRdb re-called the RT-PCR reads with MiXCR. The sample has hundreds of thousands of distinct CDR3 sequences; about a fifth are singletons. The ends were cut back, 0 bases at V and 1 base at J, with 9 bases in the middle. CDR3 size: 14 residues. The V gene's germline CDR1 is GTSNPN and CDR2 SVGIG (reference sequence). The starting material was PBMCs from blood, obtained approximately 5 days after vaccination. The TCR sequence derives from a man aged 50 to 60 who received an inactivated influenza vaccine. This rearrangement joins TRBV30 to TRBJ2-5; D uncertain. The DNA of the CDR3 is TGTGCCTGGAGTGTTGGGCAAATCCAAGAGACCCAGTACTTC. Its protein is CAWSVGQIQETQYF. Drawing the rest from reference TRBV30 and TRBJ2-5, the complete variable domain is SQTIHQWPATLVQPVGSPLSLECTVEGTSNPNLYWYRQAAGRGLQLLFYSVGIGQISSEVPQNLSASRPQDRQFILSSKKLLLSDSGFYLCAWSVGQIQETQYFGPGTRLLVL.